These 8 T cell receptor beta chains were all obtained from the same sample, sequenced in a study of blood T cells in healthy people across ages. A J-beta primer mix and a sample-barcoded 5' primer were used in a second PCR of about 6 to 12 cycles. TCRdb re-called the 5' RACE reads through MiXCR, storing one row per CDR3 protein. The table records 700,000 or so distinct CDR3 sequences, about a fifth of them present only once. The sample was blood. Source of these receptors: a man between 70 and 80 years old in good health.

This clonotype was detected a few times. The chain employs TRBV5-1 and TRBJ2-3; a weak D match, TRBD2 (6 bases). Per the germline V gene, CDR1 is SGHRS and CDR2 is YFSETQ. Trimming pared 0 bases from V and 4 bases from J, leaving 9 bases between. The CDR3 is 14 amino acids. The chain's CDR3 is CASSLAGEADTQYF. In DNA, the CDR3 is TGCGCCAGCAGCTTGGCGGGAGAGGCAGATACGCAGTATTTT. The full variable domain, with the rest looked up from reference TRBV5-1 and TRBJ2-3, is KAGVTQTPRYLIKTRGQQVTLSCSPISGHRSVSWYQQTPGQGLQFLFEYFSETQRNKGNFPGRFSGRQFSNSRSEMNVSTLELGDSALYLCASSLAGEADTQYFGPGTRLTVL.

The chain recombines TRBV9 with TRBJ2-7; 7 bases are shared with TRBD2. Germline V gives CDR1 SGDLS, CDR2 YYNGEE. Germline trimming cut 0 bases from V and 3 bases from J; bases unmatched to any gene: 3. The CDR3 has 14 residues. Here the CDR3 reads CASSVAGTNYEQYF. The CDR3 nucleotides are TGTGCCAGCAGCGTAGCCGGGACTAACTACGAGCAGTACTTC.

This clonotype was counted a few times. The rearrangement uses TRBV18 and TRBJ1-2, with D unresolved. The germline V gene encodes CDR1 KGHSH and CDR2 LQKENI. Trimming cost V 0 bases and J 8 bases, with 16 bases left between them. The CDR3 runs to 15 residues. CDR3 loop: CASSPPTDPGIGYTF. For the CDR3, the DNA is TGTGCCAGCTCACCACCTACGGACCCCGGAATAGGCTACACCTTC.

This clonotype was recorded only once. The chain is built from TRBV5-1 and TRBJ2-3; the D is unclear. Germline CDR1 SGHRS, CDR2 YFSETQ. CDR3 length equals 14 residues. Trimming left V 2 bases short and J 1 base short, with 8 bases between. CDR3 region: CASSLSTRTDTQYF. In nucleotides, the CDR3 is TGCGCCAGCAGCTTATCGACCCGCACAGATACGCAGTATTTT.

This clonotype was counted a few times. V and J are TRBV5-1 and TRBJ1-6; D is unclear. Germline V gives CDR1 SGHRS, CDR2 YFSETQ. The CDR3 runs to 17 residues. V lost 0 bases and J lost 5, with 15 bases in between. For the CDR3, the DNA is TGCGCCAGCAGCTTGGACGCGACGGATGTTAATAATTCACCCCTCCACTTT. It is translated as CASSLDATDVNNSPLHF.

The rearrangement links TRBV6-2 or TRBV6-3 to TRBJ2-7; the D is unclear. Trimming took off 2 bases at V and 2 bases at J, with 7 bases between the two ends. The CDR3 is 13 amino acids. Germline-derived CDR1 and CDR2 are MNHEY and SVGEGT. The CDR3 sequence is CASSYRQAYEQYV. The CDR3 DNA sequence: TGTGCCAGCAGTTACCGGCAGGCCTACGAGCAGTACGTC.

This clonotype was detected a few times. V is TRBV9 and J is TRBJ2-3, with TRBD2 as a possible D gene (5 bases). The CDR3 is 16 amino acids. CDR1 SGDLS and CDR2 YYNGEE come from the germline V gene. V was clipped by 4 bases and J by 0 bases, with 15 bases between them. The CDR3 DNA reads as TGTGCCAGCAGCCCCAGGACTGCCCTAAGCACAGATACGCAGTATTTT. Protein product: CASSPRTALSTDTQYF.

This clonotype was counted a few times. The chain carries TRBV27 and TRBJ1-5; weak D call: TRBD1 (5 bases). V lost 3 bases and J 6 bases, leaving 12 bases between the germline ends. There are 14 residues in the CDR3. Germline CDR1 and CDR2: MNHEY and SMNVEV (reference sequence). CDR3: CASSFQGSGQPQHF. The CDR3 DNA is TGTGCCAGCAGTTTCCAGGGAAGTGGTCAGCCCCAGCATTTT.